This TCR beta chain was identified during a study of blood T cell repertoires in COVID-19. Looking at the study overall: Sites in the United States, Italy and Spain provided acute and convalescent COVID-19 samples. The cDNA or gDNA used as material had been derived from T cells, B-cell-depleted T cells, or PBMCs.

Clones were sequenced by immunoSEQ multiplex PCR, and TCRdb holds only the in-frame ones, with some missing. The data show tens of thousands of clones, around three quarters seen once. The CDR3 spans 15 residues. Germline V gene lookup returns CDR1 SGHRS and CDR2 YFSETQ. Trimming shortened V by 0 bases and J by 7 bases, and 13 bases separated the two germline ends. The sequenced sample consisted of peripheral blood. The chain combines TRBV5-1 with TRBJ1-4; weak D call: TRBD1 (6 bases). The sequence was obtained from a woman older than 75 with acute or convalescent COVID-19. The CDR3 loop is CASSLASDRSEKLFF. The CDR3, as DNA: TGCGCCAGCAGCTTGGCCAGTGACAGGAGTGAAAAACTGTTTTTT. Using reference TRBV5-1 and TRBJ1-4 for the parts outside the CDR3, the full variable domain is KAGVTQTPRYLIKTRGQQVTLSCSPISGHRSVSWYQQTPGQGLQFLFEYFSETQRNKGNFPGRFSGRQFSNSRSEMNVSTLELGDSALYLCASSLASDRSEKLFFGSGTQLSVL.